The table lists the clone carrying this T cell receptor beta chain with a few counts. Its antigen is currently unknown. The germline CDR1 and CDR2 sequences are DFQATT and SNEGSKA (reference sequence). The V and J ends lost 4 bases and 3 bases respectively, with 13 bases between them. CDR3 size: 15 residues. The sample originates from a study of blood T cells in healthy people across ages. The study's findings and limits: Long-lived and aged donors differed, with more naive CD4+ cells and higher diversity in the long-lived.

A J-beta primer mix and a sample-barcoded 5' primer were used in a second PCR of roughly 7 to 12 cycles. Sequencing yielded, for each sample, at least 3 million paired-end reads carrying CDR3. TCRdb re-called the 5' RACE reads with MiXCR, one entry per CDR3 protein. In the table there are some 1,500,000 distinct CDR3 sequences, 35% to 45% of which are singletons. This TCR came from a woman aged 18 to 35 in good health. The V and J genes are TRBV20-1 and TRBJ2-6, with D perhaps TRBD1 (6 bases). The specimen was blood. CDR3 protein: CSATTWGHGANVLTF. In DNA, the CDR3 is TGCAGTGCTACGACATGGGGGCATGGGGCCAACGTCCTGACTTTC.